The present T cell receptor (beta chain) was sequenced within a study of T-cell memory formation after mild COVID-19. Study results and limitations: The study found balanced CD4/CD8 in clones contracting day 15 to 85 and a CD4+ lean in later expanders. Largely, contracting CD4+ clones fell within CM and EM, and contracting CD8+ clones within EMRA. That cross-reactive memory joined was suggested by some responding clones appearing in pre-infection memory.

From germline, CDR1 is SEHNR and CDR2 FQNEAQ (reference sequence). Trimming removed 5 bases at V and 9 bases at J, with 17 bases between. The CDR3 extends over 15 amino acids. TCRdb reprocessed the 5' RACE reads via MiXCR and lists one record per CDR3 protein. The table has tens of thousands of distinct CDR3 sequences, around 16% seen once. The sample holds a few counts of this clonotype. The antigen remains unidentified. The chain combines TRBV7-9 with TRBJ1-6; D may be TRBD1 (5 bases). Sequencing was performed on PBMCs or a T cell subset sorted from them (not recorded which). The receptor was isolated from a man younger than 35 who had mild COVID-19 (a few samples of this study predate the infection). Cell type and time point are not known. The CDR3 nucleotides are TGTGCCAGCAGCCCGGGTCAGGGCTCGGGTTCACCCCTCCACTTT. It specifies CASSPGQGSGSPLHF.